Listed below are T cell receptor beta chains from one sample, sequenced in a study of T cells in localized non-small cell lung cancer. The data were produced by immunoSEQ multiplex PCR, yet TCRdb's version contains in-frame clones alone and is incomplete. There are 15,000 to 20,000 clones in the sample; approximately 80% occur only once, and around 4.5% lies in the top ten. The starting material was peripheral blood, obtained before any cancer treatment. The origin of the receptors is a man between 40 and 70 years old with stage I lung adenocarcinoma. CDR3s include the opening cysteine and the closing phenylalanine or tryptophan. Each record gives: CDR3 DNA, CDR3 protein, J gene, V gene, clone size, D gene. D genes are given only for firm matches. Size tells how often a clone was seen (once, few, many) or the class of an expanded clone, and some rows leave it out.

CDR3nt: TGTGCCAGCAGCTCTAGCGGGACGAACACCGGGGAGCTGTTTTTT; CDR3aa: CASSSSGTNTGELFF; j_gene: TRBJ2-2; v_gene: TRBV2; abundance: -; d_gene: TRBD2
CDR3nt: TGTGCCAGCAGTTGGGGGGATATTGGGAATGAGCAGTTCTTC; CDR3aa: CASSWGDIGNEQFF; j_gene: TRBJ2-1; v_gene: TRBV27; abundance: once; d_gene: -
CDR3nt: TGTGCCATCAGTGAGCCTGGACAGGGGAGGTATGGCTACACCTTC; CDR3aa: CAISEPGQGRYGYTF; j_gene: TRBJ1-2; v_gene: TRBV10-3; abundance: -; d_gene: TRBD1
CDR3nt: TGTGCCAGCAGCTTAGGCGATCAGACCCAGTACTTC; CDR3aa: CASSLGDQTQYF; j_gene: TRBJ2-5; v_gene: TRBV7-2; abundance: -; d_gene: -
CDR3nt: TGCGCCAGCAGCCAATTTCCTAGCGGGGGACCCTTCTACAATGAGCAGTTCTTC; CDR3aa: CASSQFPSGGPFYNEQFF; j_gene: TRBJ2-1; v_gene: TRBV4-1; abundance: -; d_gene: TRBD2
CDR3nt: TGTGCCAGCAGTGATTTTTACAATGAGCAGTTCTTC; CDR3aa: CASSDFYNEQFF; j_gene: TRBJ2-1; v_gene: TRBV2; abundance: -; d_gene: -
CDR3nt: TGCGCCAGCAGTGACGTTGGGACAGGGCGATCGGACACCGGGGAGCTGTTTTTT; CDR3aa: CASSDVGTGRSDTGELFF; j_gene: TRBJ2-2; v_gene: TRBV10-2; abundance: -; d_gene: TRBD1
CDR3nt: TGCGCCAGCAGCTTGGGGCAGGGCCTAAATCAGCCCCAGCATTTT; CDR3aa: CASSLGQGLNQPQHF; j_gene: TRBJ1-5; v_gene: TRBV5-1; abundance: -; d_gene: -
CDR3nt: TGTGCCAGCAGCTACACCGGGACTAGCGGGAGAGGAGATACGCAGTATTTT; CDR3aa: CASSYTGTSGRGDTQYF; j_gene: TRBJ2-3; v_gene: TRBV5-4; abundance: -; d_gene: TRBD2
CDR3nt: TGTGCCAGCAGCCGTGGACAGGGCAGGGAGACCCAGTACTTC; CDR3aa: CASSRGQGRETQYF; j_gene: TRBJ2-5; v_gene: TRBV5-6; abundance: -; d_gene: TRBD1
CDR3nt: TGCGCCAGCAGCCCCGGGACGGAGTTAGAGGGTGGCTACACCTTC; CDR3aa: CASSPGTELEGGYTF; j_gene: TRBJ1-2; v_gene: TRBV4-3; abundance: few; d_gene: -
CDR3nt: TGTGCCATCAGTGGCGAAGATACGCAGTATTTT; CDR3aa: CAISGEDTQYF; j_gene: TRBJ2-3; v_gene: TRBV10-3; abundance: -; d_gene: -
CDR3nt: TGTGCCAGCAGCGGGGGGGGACCCAGGATTAACTATGGCTACACCTTC; CDR3aa: CASSGGGPRINYGYTF; j_gene: TRBJ1-2; v_gene: TRBV7-2; abundance: -; d_gene: -
CDR3nt: TGTGCCAGCAGCGGCCCATTGGGGGGTAACTATGGCTACACCTTC; CDR3aa: CASSGPLGGNYGYTF; j_gene: TRBJ1-2; v_gene: TRBV9; abundance: -; d_gene: -
CDR3nt: TGTGCCAGTAGTAACTGGGGCTACTATGGAGGAAACACCATATATTTT; CDR3aa: CASSNWGYYGGNTIYF; j_gene: TRBJ1-3; v_gene: TRBV19; abundance: once; d_gene: -
CDR3nt: TGTGCCATCAGTGAGTCAGGGTCGGACTATGGCTACACCTTC; CDR3aa: CAISESGSDYGYTF; j_gene: TRBJ1-2; v_gene: TRBV10-3; abundance: -; d_gene: -
CDR3nt: TGCGCCAGCATCGGGACTACTAACAATGAGCAGTTCTTC; CDR3aa: CASIGTTNNEQFF; j_gene: TRBJ2-1; v_gene: TRBV10-1; abundance: -; d_gene: TRBD2
CDR3nt: TGTGCCAGCAGCCCGAGGACAGGGGCAGATACGCAGTATTTT; CDR3aa: CASSPRTGADTQYF; j_gene: TRBJ2-3; v_gene: TRBV5-4; abundance: -; d_gene: TRBD1
CDR3nt: TGCGCCAGCAGCCAAGATCGGCGCGAGCCCCAGCATTTT; CDR3aa: CASSQDRREPQHF; j_gene: TRBJ1-5; v_gene: TRBV4-3; abundance: -; d_gene: -
CDR3nt: TGTGCCAGCAGCGGGACTAGCGGGAGCACCGGGGAGCTGTTTTTT; CDR3aa: CASSGTSGSTGELFF; j_gene: TRBJ2-2; v_gene: TRBV7-9; abundance: -; d_gene: TRBD2
CDR3nt: TGTGCCAGCAGCTTAGAAGTCGGGGAGCTGTTTTTT; CDR3aa: CASSLEVGELFF; j_gene: TRBJ2-2; v_gene: TRBV7-3; abundance: -; d_gene: -
CDR3nt: TGTGCCAGCAGCCAAGTGGCCGGACAGCTCTATGGCTACACCTTC; CDR3aa: CASSQVAGQLYGYTF; j_gene: TRBJ1-2; v_gene: TRBV14; abundance: -; d_gene: -
CDR3nt: TGTGCCAGTACGGCTAGCGGCTCCTACGAGCAGTACTTC; CDR3aa: CASTASGSYEQYF; j_gene: TRBJ2-7; v_gene: TRBV19; abundance: once; d_gene: TRBD2
CDR3nt: TGTGCCAGCTCACTTCGACAGATTAGCAATCAGCCCCAGCATTTT; CDR3aa: CASSLRQISNQPQHF; j_gene: TRBJ1-5; v_gene: TRBV18; abundance: -; d_gene: -
CDR3nt: TGTGCCAGCTCACTCCTTGGGGGGGAGAATCAGCCCCAGCATTTT; CDR3aa: CASSLLGGENQPQHF; j_gene: TRBJ1-5; v_gene: TRBV18; abundance: few; d_gene: -
CDR3nt: TGTGCCAGCGGCTCAGCTGAAGCTTTCTTT; CDR3aa: CASGSAEAFF; j_gene: TRBJ1-1; v_gene: TRBV27; abundance: -; d_gene: -
CDR3nt: TGTGCCAGTAGTATCGTAGGCGGGACAGGGCACGAGCAGTACTTC; CDR3aa: CASSIVGGTGHEQYF; j_gene: TRBJ2-7; v_gene: TRBV19; abundance: -; d_gene: TRBD1
CDR3nt: TGTGCCAGCAGTTTATCGCTGAGCAATCAGCCCCAGCATTTT; CDR3aa: CASSLSLSNQPQHF; j_gene: TRBJ1-5; v_gene: TRBV27; abundance: -; d_gene: -
CDR3nt: TGCGCCAGCAGCCAAGAATGGAGCTCTCTAGGAAACACCATATATTTT; CDR3aa: CASSQEWSSLGNTIYF; j_gene: TRBJ1-3; v_gene: TRBV4-3; abundance: -; d_gene: -
CDR3nt: TGTGCCAGCTACGGCCGGGGGGATGAAAAACTGTTTTTT; CDR3aa: CASYGRGDEKLFF; j_gene: TRBJ1-4; v_gene: TRBV28; abundance: -; d_gene: -
CDR3nt: TGTGCCAGCAGCCAATGGCAAGGGGAGGTCTACGAGCAGTACTTC; CDR3aa: CASSQWQGEVYEQYF; j_gene: TRBJ2-7; v_gene: TRBV14; abundance: -; d_gene: -
CDR3nt: TGTGCCAGCAGTTACTCAGGGGGCAGGAACGAGCAGTACTTC; CDR3aa: CASSYSGGRNEQYF; j_gene: TRBJ2-7; v_gene: TRBV6-5; abundance: once; d_gene: TRBD1
CDR3nt: TGTGCCAGCAGTTATAAGGGGACGTCTTTCTTT; CDR3aa: CASSYKGTSFF; j_gene: TRBJ1-1; v_gene: TRBV6-5; abundance: few; d_gene: -
CDR3nt: TGCGCCAGCAGCTTGTTAGCAGGGGCCGACAATGAGCAGTTCTTC; CDR3aa: CASSLLAGADNEQFF; j_gene: TRBJ2-1; v_gene: TRBV5-1; abundance: -; d_gene: -
CDR3nt: TGTGCCACCAGCAGAGGGACAGTGGGGACCCAGTACTTC; CDR3aa: CATSRGTVGTQYF; j_gene: TRBJ2-5; v_gene: TRBV15; abundance: -; d_gene: -
CDR3nt: TGTGCCAGCAGCCCGAAACGACAGGGAAAGAACTATGGCCACACCTTC; CDR3aa: CASSPKRQGKNYGHTF; j_gene: TRBJ1-2; v_gene: TRBV5-4; abundance: -; d_gene: TRBD1
CDR3nt: TGTGCCAGCAGTGTAGGAGGGCCGCAGTTCTTC; CDR3aa: CASSVGGPQFF; j_gene: TRBJ2-1; v_gene: TRBV27; abundance: -; d_gene: -
CDR3nt: TGTGCCAGCAGCTTAGGTCCGGCAGGGAAAAATCAGCCCCAGCATTTT; CDR3aa: CASSLGPAGKNQPQHF; j_gene: TRBJ1-5; v_gene: TRBV7-2; abundance: -; d_gene: -
CDR3nt: TGTGCCAGCAACCGGCGGGGGGCAGGAGGCACAGATACGCAGTATTTT; CDR3aa: CASNRRGAGGTDTQYF; j_gene: TRBJ2-3; v_gene: TRBV5-4; abundance: -; d_gene: TRBD2
CDR3nt: TGTGCCAGCAGCTCCTACAGCTGGGTTGGCTCCTACAATGAGCAGTTCTTC; CDR3aa: CASSSYSWVGSYNEQFF; j_gene: TRBJ2-1; v_gene: TRBV7-2; abundance: -; d_gene: -
CDR3nt: TGTGCCTGGAGTGTTGCAGGGACCTCCTACGAGCAGTACTTC; CDR3aa: CAWSVAGTSYEQYF; j_gene: TRBJ2-7; v_gene: TRBV30; abundance: -; d_gene: -
CDR3nt: TGTGCCAGCGGTACGGACCTAAACAATGAGCAGTTCTTC; CDR3aa: CASGTDLNNEQFF; j_gene: TRBJ2-1; v_gene: TRBV6-1; abundance: -; d_gene: -
CDR3nt: TGTGCCAGCAGTTTAACGGGAACTTACTATGGCTACACCTTC; CDR3aa: CASSLTGTYYGYTF; j_gene: TRBJ1-2; v_gene: TRBV28; abundance: -; d_gene: -
CDR3nt: TGTGCCAGCAGCTTAGCGGGAGGGAGCACAGATACGCAGTATTTT; CDR3aa: CASSLAGGSTDTQYF; j_gene: TRBJ2-3; v_gene: TRBV11-2; abundance: -; d_gene: TRBD2
CDR3nt: TGTGCCAGCACGGGGTACACCGGGGAGCTGTTTTTT; CDR3aa: CASTGYTGELFF; j_gene: TRBJ2-2; v_gene: TRBV27; abundance: -; d_gene: -
CDR3nt: TGTGCCAGCAGCGTAGCTACGGGGAATGAGCAGTTCTTC; CDR3aa: CASSVATGNEQFF; j_gene: TRBJ2-1; v_gene: TRBV9; abundance: -; d_gene: -
CDR3nt: TGTGCCAGCAGCCGCCCCCCAGGGACAGGCAAAAGCGAGCAGTACTTC; CDR3aa: CASSRPPGTGKSEQYF; j_gene: TRBJ2-7; v_gene: TRBV7-9; abundance: -; d_gene: TRBD1
CDR3nt: TGTGCCAGCAGCCTAGGGTCAGGACCTTTAAACACTGAAGCTTTCTTT; CDR3aa: CASSLGSGPLNTEAFF; j_gene: TRBJ1-1; v_gene: TRBV7-8; abundance: -; d_gene: -
CDR3nt: TGTGCCAGCTCTCAAGGTGTTGGCTCCTACGAGCAGTACTTC; CDR3aa: CASSQGVGSYEQYF; j_gene: TRBJ2-7; v_gene: TRBV18; abundance: -; d_gene: -
CDR3nt: TGTGCCAGCGGGACCGCTGGTGGAGAGACCCAGTACTTC; CDR3aa: CASGTAGGETQYF; j_gene: TRBJ2-5; v_gene: TRBV7-2; abundance: -; d_gene: -
CDR3nt: TGTGCCAGCAGCCCCCCGACAGGGATGAGTCAGCCCCAGCATTTT; CDR3aa: CASSPPTGMSQPQHF; j_gene: TRBJ1-5; v_gene: TRBV28; abundance: -; d_gene: TRBD1
CDR3nt: TGTGCCAGCAGCAGAGGGCGGTCAAACACCATATATTTT; CDR3aa: CASSRGRSNTIYF; j_gene: TRBJ1-3; v_gene: TRBV5-6; abundance: -; d_gene: -
CDR3nt: TGTGCCAGTAAAGTAGGGGGCCCTTTCGGGGGCGGGGAGCTGTTTTTT; CDR3aa: CASKVGGPFGGGELFF; j_gene: TRBJ2-2; v_gene: TRBV27; abundance: -; d_gene: -
CDR3nt: TGTGCCACCAGCAGAGATAATACAGGCCCGAGAACTGAAGCTTTCTTT; CDR3aa: CATSRDNTGPRTEAFF; j_gene: TRBJ1-1; v_gene: TRBV15; abundance: -; d_gene: -
CDR3nt: TGTGCCAGTAGTGTGACAGGGGTCAGCTACGAGCAGTACTTC; CDR3aa: CASSVTGVSYEQYF; j_gene: TRBJ2-7; v_gene: TRBV19; abundance: -; d_gene: TRBD1
CDR3nt: TGTGCCAGCAGTGATCTTGATTGGAGCAATCAGCCCCAGCATTTT; CDR3aa: CASSDLDWSNQPQHF; j_gene: TRBJ1-5; v_gene: TRBV6-1; abundance: -; d_gene: -
CDR3nt: TGTGCCACGCGGGACACGAACACCGGGGAGCTGTTTTTT; CDR3aa: CATRDTNTGELFF; j_gene: TRBJ2-2; v_gene: TRBV10-3; abundance: once; d_gene: -
CDR3nt: TGTGCCAGCAGCCTTGAGGGGTGGGCCGGCCATGGCTACACCTTC; CDR3aa: CASSLEGWAGHGYTF; j_gene: TRBJ1-2; v_gene: TRBV7-8; abundance: -; d_gene: -
CDR3nt: TGTGCCAGCAGCTCGGACGGCGGCCAGCAGTACTTC; CDR3aa: CASSSDGGQQYF; j_gene: TRBJ2-7; v_gene: TRBV7-9; abundance: -; d_gene: -
CDR3nt: TGTGCCTCCGGATTAAGCGGGGGCTTCGATACGCAGTATTTT; CDR3aa: CASGLSGGFDTQYF; j_gene: TRBJ2-3; v_gene: TRBV7-8; abundance: -; d_gene: TRBD2